This entry concerns a single T cell receptor (beta chain). The antigen this receptor binds is unknown. No much larger clonotype is one base removed from it; base qualities were not supplied. The data belong to a study of T cells in tumors and immune-related adverse events (dated by TCRdb to the early 2020s). CDR1 ENHRY and CDR2 SYGVKD were looked up in the germline V gene. Counted from cysteine to phenylalanine, this CDR3 has 18 amino acids. The entry retains the CDR3 DNA only, 54 bases that are in frame from base 1. Trimming takes 7 bases off V and 1 base off J; junction bases not matched to a gene: 9. The immunoSEQ assay was used to amplify and sequence the TCR beta locus, producing bulk TCR Vbeta CDR3 data. The study's own analysis went as follows. Non-productive CDR3s, sequences shorter than 7 amino acids, and those not starting with C or ending with F/W were excluded. Only specimens with at least 1000 reads were analysed, and clonotypes were defined at the amino acid level. Clonality was computed as 1 minus Pielou's evenness. Library sizes were equalized by abundance-weighted random subsampling with replacement, repeated 100 times to report 95% confidence intervals. The Morisita overlap index was used to quantify repertoire overlap, and for each specimen the top 40 clones were checked for overlap with the irAE. TCRdb holds this immuneACCESS table with in-frame rearrangements only. Some clones are missing; in checked studies, unresolved V genes explain under half, and the rest has no known cause. The DNA was the basis for D and trimming; V, J and clone size are from that table. This sample gives fewer than 25,000 clones in total; under 95% of them show up just once. 1.3% to 1.5% of the sample is in the top ten clones.

The intended sense of this specimen's treatment or condition label: nivolumab (PD-1 blockade) given before sampling. The DNeasy Blood and Tissue Kit was used to extract DNA from formalin-fixed paraffin-embedded specimens. The sequence came from a female donor with metastatic renal cell carcinoma. The chain is assembled from TRBV10-3 and TRBJ2-3; TRBD2 agrees with 15 junctional bases. The sample was lymph node tissue, taken from a patient treated with anti-PD-1 therapy. For the CDR3, the sequence is CAINPGTSGRMRTDTQYF. The sequence in DNA is TGTGCCATCAATCCCGGGACTAGCGGGAGGATGCGCACAGATACGCAGTATTTT.